Described below is a single T cell receptor beta chain sequence and its context. Study processing details: It was from reference gene primer amplification that nucleated cell counts were estimated. TCRdb's copy holds only in-frame clones and misses some; the assay was immunoSEQ multiplex PCR. The D gene and trimming were derived from the DNA, and the V and J assignments and clone size from that table. The sample lists approximately 270,000 clones; around 86% were seen once. This CDR3 region has 14 residues. CDR1 is SGHRS and CDR2 is YFSETQ in the germline V gene. V lost 2 bases and J 2 bases, leaving 9 bases between the germline ends. The record originates from a study of blood T cell repertoires in COVID-19. Looking at the study overall: Samples of COVID-19 (acute and convalescent) were obtained from the United States, Italy and Spain. Sample material is recorded as cDNA or gDNA derived from T cells, B-cell-depleted T cells, or PBMCs.

The chain recombines TRBV5-1 with TRBJ2-3, with D hard to call. This TCR derives from a man aged 50 or older with acute or convalescent COVID-19. Material: peripheral blood. CDR3 in amino acids: CASSFTAITDTQYF. The CDR3 DNA sequence: TGCGCCAGCAGCTTCACAGCAATCACAGATACGCAGTATTTT. Combining the CDR3 with reference TRBV5-1 and TRBJ2-3 gives the whole variable domain KAGVTQTPRYLIKTRGQQVTLSCSPISGHRSVSWYQQTPGQGLQFLFEYFSETQRNKGNFPGRFSGRQFSNSRSEMNVSTLELGDSALYLCASSFTAITDTQYFGPGTRLTVL.